This T cell receptor (beta chain) was captured in a study of cytomegalovirus exposure and HLA in healthy donors. Turning to the study itself: Among fewer than 500 genotyped donors, roughly 80% fell in the Caucasian-associated ancestry cluster.

Vbeta (60) and Jbeta (13) primers were used in the PCR. In the original workflow: The authors later counted 75 million to 90 million unique TCR beta chains, about 11 million of them shared. The repertoire was sequenced with immunoSEQ multiplex PCR; TCRdb's copy has only in-frame clones and lacks some. Clone size and the V and J calls come from that table; the DNA yielded D and trimming. The sample contains tens of thousands of clones, roughly 76% of which appear only once. V dropped 2 bases and J dropped 0 bases, with 14 bases sitting between them. Germline CDR1 and CDR2: SGHRS and YFSETQ. The CDR3 has 16 amino acids.

This receptor was taken from a woman aged 40 to 50 in good health and CMV-seronegative. Sequenced: PBMCs. The chain recombines TRBV5-1 with TRBJ1-1; D is possibly TRBD1 (5 bases). The CDR3 region is CASSFGDREMNTEAFF. DNA for the CDR3: TGCGCCAGCAGCTTCGGAGACAGAGAGATGAACACTGAAGCTTTCTTT.